This passage covers 4 T cell receptor beta chains from one sample sequenced in a study of cytomegalovirus exposure and HLA in healthy donors. Some clones are missing from TCRdb's copy, which holds only in-frame ones; the method was immunoSEQ multiplex PCR. The profile shows about 110,000 clones, roughly 90% of them singletons. The sequencing sample was made of PBMCs. Receptors were obtained from a woman between 18 and 30 years old in good health and CMV-seronegative.

The chain couples TRBV6-5 to TRBJ1-2; D gene ambiguous. This CDR3 spans 16 amino acids. Trimming cost V 3 bases and J 6 bases, with 20 bases left between them. Germline-derived CDR1 and CDR2 are MNHEY and SVGAGI. The CDR3 region has the DNA TGTGCCAGCAGTTATTTTGTCCACAACAGCCTCGATGGCTACACCTTC. This codes for CASSYFVHNSLDGYTF.

This clone was observed a few times. The rearrangement uses TRBV19 and TRBJ1-2; D not resolved. This CDR3 contains 12 residues. Trimming stripped 8 bases from V and 3 bases from J, with 10 bases between. Germline loops: CDR1 LNHDA, CDR2 SQIVND (reference sequence). CDR3 coding DNA: TGTGCCAGTCGAAGACGGGACTATGGCTACACCTTC. Translation: CASRRRDYGYTF.

The chain couples TRBV4-2 to TRBJ1-1; TRBD1 is a possible D gene (6 bases). The CDR3 totals 15 residues. CDR1 is LGHNA and CDR2 is YNFKEQ in the germline V gene. Trimming shortened V by 5 bases and J by 1 base, and 14 bases separated the two germline ends. The CDR3 DNA reads as TGTGCCAGCAGCGCCATGGTGACAGGGAACACTGAAGCTTTCTTT. Translated, it gives CASSAMVTGNTEAFF.

V and J are TRBV30 and TRBJ1-1; 11 bases map to TRBD1. Germline V gives CDR1 GTSNPN, CDR2 SVGIG (reference sequence). Trimming removed 5 bases from V and 0 bases from J; junction bases left unmatched: 11. CDR3 length equals 17 residues. The CDR3 sequence is CAWRLPGQGVMNTEAFF. The CDR3 DNA reads TGTGCCTGGCGACTCCCGGGACAGGGGGTTATGAACACTGAAGCTTTCTTT.